The TCR beta chain described here comes from a study of CD8+ T cells in alopecia areata. Study observations and caveats: There was only one nonresponder, so it was unclear how baseline CD8+ expansion relates to response.

Points on this clone: Its specificity is not known.

As for treatment: oral pan-JAK inhibitor, 5-10 mg twice daily. Reverse transcribed after extraction, RNA yielded cDNA as the sequencing template. Sequenced by immunoSEQ multiplex PCR; TCRdb stores in-frame clones only, minus some. The sample carries approximately 190,000 clones, roughly 64% recorded once. The sequences come from CD4+ T cells sorted from blood, collected at week 24, from a patient treated with tofacitinib. The clonotype was recovered from a human donor with alopecia areata.

The CDR3 DNA follows: TGTGCCAGCAGCTTAACAGGGATCACCGGGGAGCTGTTTTTT. Its translation is CASSLTGITGELFF. V usage is TRBV5-4 and J usage is TRBJ2-2; D possibly corresponds to TRBD1 (6 bases). The CDR3 is 14 amino acids. Trimming shortened V by 2 bases and J by 4 bases, and 9 bases separated the two germline ends. The germline V gene encodes CDR1 SGHNT and CDR2 YYREEE (reference sequence).